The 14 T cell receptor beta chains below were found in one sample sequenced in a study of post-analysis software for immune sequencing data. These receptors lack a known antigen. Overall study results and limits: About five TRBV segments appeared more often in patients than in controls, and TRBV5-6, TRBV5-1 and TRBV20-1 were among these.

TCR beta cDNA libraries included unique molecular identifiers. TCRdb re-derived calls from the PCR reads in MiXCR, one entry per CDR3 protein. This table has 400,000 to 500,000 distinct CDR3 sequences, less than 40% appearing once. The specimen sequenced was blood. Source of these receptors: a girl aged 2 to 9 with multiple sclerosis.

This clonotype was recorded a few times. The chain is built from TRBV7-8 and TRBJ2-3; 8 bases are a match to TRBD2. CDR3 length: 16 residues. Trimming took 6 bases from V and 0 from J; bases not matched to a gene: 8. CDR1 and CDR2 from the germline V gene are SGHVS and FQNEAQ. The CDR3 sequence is CASRNRLASSTDTQYF. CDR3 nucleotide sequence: TGTGCCAGCAGGAATAGACTAGCGTCTAGCACAGATACGCAGTATTTT.

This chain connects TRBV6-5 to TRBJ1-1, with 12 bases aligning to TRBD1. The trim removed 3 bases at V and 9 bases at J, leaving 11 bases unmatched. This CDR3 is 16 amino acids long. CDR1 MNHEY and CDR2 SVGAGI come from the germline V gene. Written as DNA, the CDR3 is TGTGCCAGCAGTTATCGGGACAGGGGGCAGGGGACTAAAGCTTTCTTT. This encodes CASSYRDRGQGTKAFF.

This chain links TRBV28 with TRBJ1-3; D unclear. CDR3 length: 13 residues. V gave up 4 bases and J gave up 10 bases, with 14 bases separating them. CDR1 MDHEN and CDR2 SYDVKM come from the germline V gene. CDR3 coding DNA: TGTGCCAGCAGTTCGTCCCAGGTTACAACCATATATTTT. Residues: CASSSSQVTTIYF.

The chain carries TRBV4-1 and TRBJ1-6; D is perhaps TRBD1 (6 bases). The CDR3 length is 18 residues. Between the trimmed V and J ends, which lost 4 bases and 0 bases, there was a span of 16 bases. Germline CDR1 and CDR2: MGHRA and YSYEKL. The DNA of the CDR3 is TGCGCCAGCAGCCCCTACAGGGTTCTGAGCTCCTATAATTCACCCCTCCACTTT. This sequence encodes CASSPYRVLSSYNSPLHF.

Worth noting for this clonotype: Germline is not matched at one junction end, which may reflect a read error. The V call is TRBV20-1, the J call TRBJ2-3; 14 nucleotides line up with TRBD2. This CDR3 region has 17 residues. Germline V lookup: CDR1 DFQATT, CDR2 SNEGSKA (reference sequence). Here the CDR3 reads CSASSRLAGGRTDAQYF. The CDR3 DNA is TGCAGTGCTAGCTCCCGACTAGCGGGGGGGAGAACAGATGCGCAGTATTTT.

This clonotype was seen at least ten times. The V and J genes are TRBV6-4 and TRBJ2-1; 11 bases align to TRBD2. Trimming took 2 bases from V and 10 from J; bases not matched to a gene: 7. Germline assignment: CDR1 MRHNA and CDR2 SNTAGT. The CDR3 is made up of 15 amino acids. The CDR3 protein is CASSDLAGGSGEQFF. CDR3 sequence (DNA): TGTGCCAGCAGTGACCTAGCGGGGGGCAGTGGGGAGCAGTTCTTC.

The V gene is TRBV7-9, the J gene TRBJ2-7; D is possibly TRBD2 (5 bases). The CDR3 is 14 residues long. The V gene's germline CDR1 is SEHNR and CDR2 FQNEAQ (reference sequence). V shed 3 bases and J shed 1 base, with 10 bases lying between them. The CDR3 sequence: CASSFEGGSYEQYF. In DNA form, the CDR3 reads TGTGCCAGCAGCTTTGAGGGCGGATCCTACGAGCAGTACTTC. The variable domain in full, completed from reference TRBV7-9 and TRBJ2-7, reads DTGVSQNPRHKITKRGQNVTFRCDPISEHNRLYWYRQTLGQGPEFLTYFQNEAQLEKSRLLSDRFSAERPKGSFSTLEIQRTEQGDSAMYLCASSFEGGSYEQYFGPGTRLTVT.

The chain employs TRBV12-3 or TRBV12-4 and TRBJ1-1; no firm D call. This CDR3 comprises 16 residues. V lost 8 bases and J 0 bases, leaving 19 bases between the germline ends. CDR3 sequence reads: CASSAFELHLNTEAFF. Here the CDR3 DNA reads TGTGCCAGCTCGGCGTTTGAACTCCATTTGAACACTGAAGCTTTCTTT.

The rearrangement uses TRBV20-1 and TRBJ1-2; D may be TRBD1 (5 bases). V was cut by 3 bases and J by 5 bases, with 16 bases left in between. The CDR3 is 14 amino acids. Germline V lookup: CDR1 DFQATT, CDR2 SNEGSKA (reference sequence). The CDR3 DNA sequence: TGCAGTGCTAGGAACCACAGCGGGGGTTATGGCTACACCTTC. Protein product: CSARNHSGGYGYTF.

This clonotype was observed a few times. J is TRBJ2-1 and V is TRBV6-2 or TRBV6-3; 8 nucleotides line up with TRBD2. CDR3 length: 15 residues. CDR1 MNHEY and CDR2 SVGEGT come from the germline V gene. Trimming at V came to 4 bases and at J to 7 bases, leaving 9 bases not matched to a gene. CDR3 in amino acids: CASSFGGRNLNEQFF. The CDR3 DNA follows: TGTGCCAGCAGTTTTGGCGGGAGGAACCTAAATGAGCAGTTCTTC.

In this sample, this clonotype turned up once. CDR3 region: CSARDLTVNQPQHF. Here the CDR3 DNA reads TGCAGTGCTAGAGATTTGACAGTCAATCAGCCCCAGCATTTT. The V and J genes are TRBV20-1 and TRBJ1-5; TRBD1 might be the D (5 bases). The V end lost 0 bases, the J end lost 3 bases, and 9 bases lay between the germline ends. The CDR3 has 14 amino acids. The V gene's germline CDR1 is DFQATT and CDR2 SNEGSKA (reference sequence).

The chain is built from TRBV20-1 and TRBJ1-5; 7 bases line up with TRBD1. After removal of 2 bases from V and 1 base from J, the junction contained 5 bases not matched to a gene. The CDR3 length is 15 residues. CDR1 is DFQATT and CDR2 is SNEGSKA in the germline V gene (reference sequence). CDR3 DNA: TGCAGTGCTAGAAGGGCGACAGGGAGCAATCAGCCCCAGCATTTT. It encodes CSARRATGSNQPQHF.

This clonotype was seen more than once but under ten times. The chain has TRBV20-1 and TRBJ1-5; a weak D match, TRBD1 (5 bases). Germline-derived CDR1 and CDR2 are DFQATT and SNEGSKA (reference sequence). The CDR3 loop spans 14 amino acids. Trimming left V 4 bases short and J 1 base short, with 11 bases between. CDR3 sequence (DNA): TGCAGTGCTATAGACAGAAGGAGCAATCAGCCCCAGCATTTT. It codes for CSAIDRRSNQPQHF.

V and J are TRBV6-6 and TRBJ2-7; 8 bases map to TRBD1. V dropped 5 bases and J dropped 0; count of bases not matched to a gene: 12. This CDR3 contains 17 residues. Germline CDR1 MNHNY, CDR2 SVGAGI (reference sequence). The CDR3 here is CASSIAGGPRGSYEQYF. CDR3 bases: TGTGCCAGCAGTATCGCAGGGGGCCCTCGGGGCTCCTACGAGCAGTACTTC.